The present T cell receptor (beta chain) was sequenced within a study of shared clonotypes between healthy human individuals. The study, taken as a whole, reports: Across a handful of donors, naive CD4 shared about 5%, naive CD8 3.5% to 4%, memory CD4 2% to 2.5%, memory CD8 about 0.4%.

Trimming took 6 bases from V and 3 from J, leaving 8 bases between them. CDR3 length equals 12 residues. Germline loops: CDR1 MNHNS, CDR2 SASEGT. This clone has only a few counts. Its antigen remains unidentified. The naive CD8 subset, CD45RO-negative cells positively selected for CCR7, excluded terminally differentiated effector memory CD45RA+ cells. Profiling relied on immunoSEQ multiplex PCR, and the TCRdb table lists in-frame clones only, not all of them. The data contain about 650,000 clones, over 95% of them singletons. V and J are TRBV6-1 and TRBJ1-2; no reliable D call. Specimen: naive CD8+ T cells sorted from blood. The sequence derives from a woman in her twenties or thirties in good health. The CDR3 loop is CASRRLYYGYTF. CDR3 in DNA: TGTGCCAGCAGGAGGTTATACTATGGCTACACCTTC.